This T cell receptor beta chain was recorded in a study of T cell responses to AZD1222 COVID-19 vaccine. Sequencing was performed with immunoSEQ multiplex PCR; in TCRdb, only in-frame clones are kept and a portion is missing. The sample carries approximately 110,000 clones, approximately 85% recorded once. Between the trimmed V and J ends, which lost 3 bases and 2 bases, there was a span of 13 bases. CDR1 is SGHTA, CDR2 FQGNSA, per germline. This CDR3 comprises 16 residues. Pooled together were second doses at about 4 or about 12 weeks. Study-level results: Donors were mostly white British, more females; clonal diversity possibly underestimated. Baseline serology detected seropositivity in only a handful of AZD1222 recipients.

Comment on this clone: Its antigen is as yet unknown.

The source was peripheral blood, collected 28 days after the second AZD1222 dose. This chain joins TRBV7-2 and TRBJ1-4, with a weak D call TRBD1 (6 bases). The receptor's source is an adult who received the AZD1222 COVID-19 vaccine. The CDR3 loop reads CASSFQGRRTNEKLFF. The CDR3 nucleotides read TGTGCCAGCAGCTTCCAGGGGAGGCGGACTAATGAAAAACTGTTTTTT.